The text below deals with one T cell receptor (beta chain). The data were taken from a study of cytomegalovirus exposure and HLA in healthy donors. The protocol was immunoSEQ multiplex PCR, while the TCRdb copy is restricted to in-frame clones and leaves out a portion. The repertoire holds about 330,000 clones, with 80% to 90% as singletons. This CDR3 comprises 16 residues. The V segment lost 4 bases and the J segment 5 bases; nucleotides outside the gene matches: 15. Germline CDR1 and CDR2: SGDLS and YYNGEE. The TCR was taken from a woman between 18 and 29 years old in good health and CMV-seronegative. Material: PBMCs. The rearrangement uses TRBV9 and TRBJ2-7; 7 positions agree with TRBD1. CDR3 region: CASSPGRPTGFDEQYF. DNA of the CDR3: TGTGCCAGCAGCCCCGGACGTCCGACAGGGTTCGACGAGCAGTACTTC. The full variable domain, its missing parts supplied by reference TRBV9 and TRBJ2-7, is DSGVTQTPKHLITATGQRVTLRCSPRSGDLSVYWYQQSLDQGLQFLIQYYNGEERAKGNILERFSAQQFPDLHSELNLSSLELGDSALYFCASSPGRPTGFDEQYFGPGTRLTVT.